The rows below give T cell receptor beta chains drawn from one sample of a study of cytomegalovirus exposure and HLA in healthy donors. TCRdb's table, derived via immunoSEQ multiplex PCR, lists solely in-frame clones and lacks some. The sample lists approximately 220,000 clones; 60% to 80% were seen once. Sequencing was performed on PBMCs. These receptors were obtained from a man aged 18 to 30 in good health and CMV-seronegative. Each CDR3 is given with its conserved first and last residue.

j_call | v_call | cdr3_aa
TRBJ2-6 | TRBV5-6 | CASSAGFAGANVLTF
TRBJ1-5 | TRBV15 | CATSSPGNQPQHF
TRBJ1-3 | TRBV27 | CASSSRQLTGGLSSGNTIYF
TRBJ1-1 | TRBV6-9 | CASSYQPPGAEAFF
TRBJ1-2 | TRBV19 | CASRQGQGSYGYTF
TRBJ2-5 | TRBV4-2 | CASSRSGTSGSGIQETQYF
TRBJ1-1 | TRBV5-4 | CASSLGGGTEAFF
TRBJ1-1 | TRBV30 | CAWSVPRLGKDEAFF
TRBJ2-5 | TRBV11-3 | CASSSSWTEGETQYF
TRBJ1-1 | TRBV28 | CASSSPFEAFF
TRBJ1-5 | TRBV4-2 | CASSQDVSSNQPQHF
TRBJ2-2 | TRBV25-1 | CASSPVGGAGELFF
TRBJ1-1 | TRBV30 | CAWRVQGMNTEAFF
TRBJ1-5 | TRBV18 | CASSPQGRDQPQHF
TRBJ1-1 | TRBV7-6 | CASSLGGSFTEAFF
TRBJ1-1 | TRBV7-3 | CASSLGMNTEAFF
TRBJ1-5 | TRBV19 | CASSIGMGQPSNQPQHF
TRBJ1-5 | TRBV16 | CASSHRTGVSNQPQHF
TRBJ2-4 | TRBV9 | CASSVGRTPNIQYF
TRBJ1-1 | TRBV7-2 | CASSPPATGTNTEAFF
TRBJ2-1 | TRBV9 | CASSVAGGRNEQFF
TRBJ2-5 | TRBV11-1 | CASSLRGGETQYF
TRBJ2-7 | TRBV15 | CATSRDHGETYEQYF
TRBJ2-3 | TRBV23-1 | CASNTRRLALSTDTQYF
TRBJ1-2 | TRBV28 | CAIKQGAGGYTF
TRBJ1-2 | TRBV7-6 | CASSFAGGYGYTF
TRBJ2-3 | TRBV7-9 | CSSSAGTSGDTDTQYF
TRBJ1-2 | TRBV9 | CASSVDWGPFYGYTF
TRBJ1-1 | TRBV5-1 | CASSLVSDLTEAFF
TRBJ2-7 | TRBV6-1 | CATEGPGESSYEQYF
TRBJ1-2 | TRBV19 | CASRGDRGLYGYTF
TRBJ1-1 | TRBV5-4 | CASSDRGNTEAFF
TRBJ2-7 | TRBV5-6 | CASSSLGLAGQTYEQYF